This T cell receptor beta chain stems from a study of cytotoxic CD8 clonotypes in ibrutinib-treated CLL. The data were produced by immunoSEQ multiplex PCR, yet TCRdb's version contains in-frame clones alone and is incomplete. The sample shows roughly 220,000 clones, around 70% of them seen only once. Sequences were derived from PBMCs, sampled after 12 months of ibrutinib treatment. This sequence was found in a human donor with chronic lymphocytic leukemia.

The CDR3 region is CASSSGNQNEQFF. The CDR3 coding sequence is TGTGCCAGCAGTAGCGGGAATCAGAATGAGCAGTTCTTC. V and J are TRBV7-8 and TRBJ2-1; 8 nucleotides align to TRBD2. From germline, CDR1 is SGHVS and CDR2 FQNEAQ. Trimming took 6 bases from V and 7 from J; bases not matched to a gene: 5. The CDR3 sequence is 13 residues long.